A selection of T cell receptor beta chains follows, all from one sample in a study of T cell responses to AZD1222 COVID-19 vaccine. Assay: immunoSEQ multiplex PCR; the TCRdb copy retains only in-frame clones and omits some. The table lists around 170,000 clones, approximately 90% of them singletons. The sequences come from peripheral blood, collected on day 0 of AZD1222 vaccination. These receptors all stem from an adult in good health. CDR3s include the opening cysteine and the closing phenylalanine or tryptophan. Each record gives: D gene, J gene, V gene, CDR3 protein, CDR3 DNA. A D gene is named only where the DNA matches it firmly.

TRBD1	TRBJ1-6	TRBV15	CATSSRQGSLHF	TGTGCCACCAGCAGTAGACAGGGGTCCCTCCACTTT
NA	TRBJ2-3	TRBV19	CASSDERRASTDTQYF	TGTGCCAGTAGTGACGAGCGCCGAGCTAGCACAGATACGCAGTATTTT
NA	TRBJ1-6	TRBV18	CASSPTAANSPLHF	TGTGCCAGCTCACCTACTGCCGCGAATTCACCCCTCCACTTT
NA	TRBJ2-5	TRBV5-4	CASSGRGETQYF	TGTGCCAGCAGCGGTCGGGGTGAGACCCAGTACTTC
NA	TRBJ1-1	TRBV28	CASRERGRGNTEAFF	TGTGCCAGCAGGGAACGAGGACGGGGGAACACTGAAGCTTTCTTT
NA	TRBJ1-1	TRBV11-1	CASRPRGNTEAFF	TGTGCCAGCCGTCCTCGGGGGAACACTGAAGCTTTCTTT
NA	TRBJ1-1	TRBV5-6	CASSFEGSTEAFF	TGTGCCAGCAGCTTTGAGGGGAGCACTGAAGCTTTCTTT
TRBD2	TRBJ2-3	TRBV28	CASSFSASGRALSPPTQYF	TGTGCCAGCAGTTTCTCTGCTAGCGGGAGGGCCCTTTCCCCGCCTACGCAGTATTTT
NA	TRBJ1-5	TRBV27	CASSIRPGQPQHF	TGTGCCAGCAGTATCAGACCCGGTCAGCCCCAGCATTTT
NA	TRBJ2-2	TRBV3-1/TRBV3-2	CASSPAGRELFF	TGTGCCAGCAGCCCAGCAGGCAGGGAGCTGTTTTTT
NA	TRBJ2-1	TRBV5-5	CASSSTSGNEQFF	TGTGCCAGCAGCTCTACTAGTGGCAATGAGCAGTTCTTC
TRBD1	TRBJ1-2	TRBV6-5	CASSQTGTGDGYTF	TGTGCCAGCAGTCAAACCGGGACAGGGGATGGCTACACCTTC
NA	TRBJ2-7	TRBV3-1/TRBV3-2	CASSQMGGEQYF	TGTGCCAGCAGCCAAATGGGCGGGGAACAGTACTTC
TRBD1	TRBJ2-7	TRBV5-1	CASSDGQGGGYF	TGCGCCAGCAGTGACGGACAGGGAGGTGGGTACTTC
TRBD2	TRBJ2-3	TRBV29-1	CSVAAGGTVGTDTQYF	TGCAGCGTTGCTGCGGGAGGTACGGTTGGCACAGATACGCAGTATTTT
NA	TRBJ2-3	TRBV28	CASTYLDTQYF	TGTGCCAGCACCTACTTAGATACGCAGTATTTT
TRBD1	TRBJ1-2	TRBV2	CASSEGRGSYGYTF	TGTGCCAGCAGTGAAGGCAGGGGGTCGTATGGCTACACCTTC